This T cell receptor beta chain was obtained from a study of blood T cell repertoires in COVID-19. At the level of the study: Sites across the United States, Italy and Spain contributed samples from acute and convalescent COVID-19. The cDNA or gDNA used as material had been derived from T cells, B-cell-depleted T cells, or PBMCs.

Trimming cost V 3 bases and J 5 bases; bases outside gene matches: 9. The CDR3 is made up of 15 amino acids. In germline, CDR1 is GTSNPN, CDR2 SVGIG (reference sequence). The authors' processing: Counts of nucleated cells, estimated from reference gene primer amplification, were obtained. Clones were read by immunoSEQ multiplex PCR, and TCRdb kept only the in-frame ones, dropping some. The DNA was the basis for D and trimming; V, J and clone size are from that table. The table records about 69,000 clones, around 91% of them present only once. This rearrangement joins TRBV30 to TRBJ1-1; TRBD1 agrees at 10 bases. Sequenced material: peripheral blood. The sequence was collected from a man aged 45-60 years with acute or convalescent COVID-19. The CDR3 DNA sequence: TGTGCCTGGAGGTACCTTAGACAGGGGGCGACTGAAGCTTTCTTT. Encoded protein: CAWRYLRQGATEAFF.